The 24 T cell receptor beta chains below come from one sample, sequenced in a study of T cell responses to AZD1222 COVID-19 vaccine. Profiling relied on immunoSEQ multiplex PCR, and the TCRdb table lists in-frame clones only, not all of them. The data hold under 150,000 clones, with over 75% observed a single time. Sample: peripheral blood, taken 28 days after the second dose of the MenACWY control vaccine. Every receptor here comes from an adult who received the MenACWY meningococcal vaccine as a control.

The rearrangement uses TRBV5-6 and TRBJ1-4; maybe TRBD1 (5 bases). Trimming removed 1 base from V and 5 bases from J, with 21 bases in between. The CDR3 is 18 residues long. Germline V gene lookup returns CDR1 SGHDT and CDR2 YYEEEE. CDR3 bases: TGTGCCAGCAGCTTGTATGTCTTTGCCGGGGCAGGGAATGAAAAACTGTTTTTT. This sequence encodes CASSLYVFAGAGNEKLFF.

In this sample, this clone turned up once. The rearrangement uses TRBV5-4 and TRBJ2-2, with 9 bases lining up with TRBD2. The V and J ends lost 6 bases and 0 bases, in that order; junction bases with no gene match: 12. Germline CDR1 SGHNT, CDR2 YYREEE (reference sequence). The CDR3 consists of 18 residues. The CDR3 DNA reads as TGTGCCAGCACCTACCTAGCGGGGATCCTAGCGAACACCGGGGAGCTGTTTTTT. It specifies CASTYLAGILANTGELFF.

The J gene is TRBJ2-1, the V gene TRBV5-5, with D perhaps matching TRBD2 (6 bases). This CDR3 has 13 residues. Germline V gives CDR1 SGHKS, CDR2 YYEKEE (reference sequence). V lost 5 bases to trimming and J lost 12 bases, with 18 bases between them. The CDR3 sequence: CASSTMIGGGQFF. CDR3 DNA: TGTGCCAGCAGTACGATGATCGGGGGAGGGCAGTTCTTC.

DNA of the CDR3: TGTGCCAGCAGAACAGGCGGGGGAAACACCATATATTTT. It translates to CASRTGGGNTIYF. The chain uses TRBV6-5 and TRBJ1-3, with a weak D call TRBD1 (5 bases). This CDR3 is built from 13 residues. Trimming cost V 6 bases and J 4 bases, with 10 bases left between them. Germline CDR1 reads MNHEY; CDR2 reads SVGAGI.

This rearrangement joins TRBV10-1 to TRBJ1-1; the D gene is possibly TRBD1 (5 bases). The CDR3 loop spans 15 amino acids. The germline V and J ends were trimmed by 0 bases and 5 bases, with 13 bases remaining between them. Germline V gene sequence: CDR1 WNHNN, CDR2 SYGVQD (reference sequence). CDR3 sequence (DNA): TGCGCCAGCAGTGAGTCGTTGGGGCCGGGGACTGAAGCTTTCTTT. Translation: CASSESLGPGTEAFF.

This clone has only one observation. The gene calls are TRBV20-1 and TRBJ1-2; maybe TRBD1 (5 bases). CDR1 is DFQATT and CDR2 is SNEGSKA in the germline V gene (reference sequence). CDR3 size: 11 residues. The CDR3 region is CGTGTGYGYTF. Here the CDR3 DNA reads TGCGGTACCGGGACGGGCTATGGCTACACCTTC.

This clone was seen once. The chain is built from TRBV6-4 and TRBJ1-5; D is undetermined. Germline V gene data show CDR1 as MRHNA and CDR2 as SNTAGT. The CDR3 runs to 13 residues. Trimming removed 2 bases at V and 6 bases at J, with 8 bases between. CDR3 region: CASSDELGQPQHF. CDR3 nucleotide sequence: TGTGCCAGCAGTGACGAATTGGGTCAGCCCCAGCATTTT.

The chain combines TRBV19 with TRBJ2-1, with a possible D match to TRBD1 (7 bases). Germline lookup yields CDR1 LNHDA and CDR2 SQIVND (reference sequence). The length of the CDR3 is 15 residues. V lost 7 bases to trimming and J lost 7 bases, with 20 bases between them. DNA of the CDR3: TGTGCCAGTACCGCAGGGGGAGGCCCTAGGAATGAGCAGTTCTTC. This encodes CASTAGGGPRNEQFF.

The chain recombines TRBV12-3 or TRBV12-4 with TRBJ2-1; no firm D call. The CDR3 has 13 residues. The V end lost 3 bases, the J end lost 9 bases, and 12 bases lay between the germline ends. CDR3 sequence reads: CASSLWLAIEQFF. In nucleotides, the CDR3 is TGTGCCAGCAGTTTGTGGTTGGCAATTGAGCAGTTCTTC.

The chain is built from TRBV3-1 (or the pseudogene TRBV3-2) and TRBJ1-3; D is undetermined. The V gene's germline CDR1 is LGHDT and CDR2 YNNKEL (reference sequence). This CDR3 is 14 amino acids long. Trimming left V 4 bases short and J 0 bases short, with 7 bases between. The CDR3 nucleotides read TGTGCCAGCAGCCCGGTGAGCTCTGGAAACACCATATATTTT. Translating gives CASSPVSSGNTIYF.

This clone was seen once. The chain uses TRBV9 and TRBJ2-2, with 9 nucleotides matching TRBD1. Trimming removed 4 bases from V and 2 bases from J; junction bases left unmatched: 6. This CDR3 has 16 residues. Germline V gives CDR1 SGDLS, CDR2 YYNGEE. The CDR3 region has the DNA TGTGCCAGCAGCCCAATGGGACAGGGCAACACCGGGGAGCTGTTTTTT. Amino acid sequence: CASSPMGQGNTGELFF.

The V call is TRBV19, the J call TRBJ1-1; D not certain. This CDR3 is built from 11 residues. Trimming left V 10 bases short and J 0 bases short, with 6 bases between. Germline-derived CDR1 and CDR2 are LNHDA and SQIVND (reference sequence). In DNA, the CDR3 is TGTGCCACCAACCTGAACACTGAAGCTTTCTTT. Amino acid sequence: CATNLNTEAFF.

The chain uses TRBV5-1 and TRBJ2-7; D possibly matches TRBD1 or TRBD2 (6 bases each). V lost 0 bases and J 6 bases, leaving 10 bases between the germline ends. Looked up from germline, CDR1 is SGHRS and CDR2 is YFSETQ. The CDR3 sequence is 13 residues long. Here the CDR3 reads CASSLVGGGEQYV. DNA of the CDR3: TGCGCCAGCAGCTTGGTAGGAGGGGGCGAGCAGTACGTC.

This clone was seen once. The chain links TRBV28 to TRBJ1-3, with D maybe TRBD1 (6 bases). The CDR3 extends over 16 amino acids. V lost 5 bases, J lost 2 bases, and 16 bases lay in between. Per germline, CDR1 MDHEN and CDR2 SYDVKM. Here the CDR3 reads CASSPTGPGAGNTIYF. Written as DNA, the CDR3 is TGTGCCAGCAGTCCTACAGGGCCCGGAGCTGGAAACACCATATATTTT.

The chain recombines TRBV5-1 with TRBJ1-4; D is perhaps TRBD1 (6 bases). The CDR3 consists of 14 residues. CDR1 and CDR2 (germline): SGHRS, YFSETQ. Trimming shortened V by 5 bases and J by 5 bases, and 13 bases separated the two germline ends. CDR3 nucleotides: TGCGCCAGCAGACTAGGACAGCAAAATGAAAAACTGTTTTTT. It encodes CASRLGQQNEKLFF.

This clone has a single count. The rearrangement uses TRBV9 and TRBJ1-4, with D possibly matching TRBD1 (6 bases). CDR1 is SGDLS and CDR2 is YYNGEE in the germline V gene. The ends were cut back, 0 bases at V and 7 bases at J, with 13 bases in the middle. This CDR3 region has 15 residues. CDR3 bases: TGTGCCAGCAGCGTAGGGTTGGGGGGCGGTGAAAAACTGTTTTTT. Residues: CASSVGLGGGEKLFF.

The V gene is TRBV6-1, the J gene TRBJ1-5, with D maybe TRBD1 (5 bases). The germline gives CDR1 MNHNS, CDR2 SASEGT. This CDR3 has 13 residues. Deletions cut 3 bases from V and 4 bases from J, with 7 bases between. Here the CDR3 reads CASSEGPNQPQHF. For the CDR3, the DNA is TGTGCCAGCAGTGAGGGACCTAATCAGCCCCAGCATTTT.

CDR3 bases: TGTGCCAGCAGCTCGACAGGGAACACAGATACGCAGTATTTT. Protein product: CASSSTGNTDTQYF. The chain links TRBV5-5 to TRBJ2-3, with TRBD1 matching 7 bases. Germline V gene data show CDR1 as SGHKS and CDR2 as YYEKEE (reference sequence). V lost 3 bases and J lost 2; bases outside the gene matches: 3. CDR3 length: 14 residues.

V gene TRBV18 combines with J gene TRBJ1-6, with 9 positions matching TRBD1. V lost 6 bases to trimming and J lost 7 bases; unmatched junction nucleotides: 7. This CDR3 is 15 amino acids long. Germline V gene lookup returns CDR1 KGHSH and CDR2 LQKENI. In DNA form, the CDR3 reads TGTGCCAGCTCGACACAGGGGGCGGGCAATTCACCCCTCCACTTT. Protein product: CASSTQGAGNSPLHF.

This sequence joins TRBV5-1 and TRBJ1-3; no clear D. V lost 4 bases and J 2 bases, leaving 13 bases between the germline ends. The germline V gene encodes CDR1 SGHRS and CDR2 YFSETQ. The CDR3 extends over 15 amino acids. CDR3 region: CASSTGVSTGNTIYF. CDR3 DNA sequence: TGCGCCAGCAGCACCGGGGTTTCCACTGGAAACACCATATATTTT.

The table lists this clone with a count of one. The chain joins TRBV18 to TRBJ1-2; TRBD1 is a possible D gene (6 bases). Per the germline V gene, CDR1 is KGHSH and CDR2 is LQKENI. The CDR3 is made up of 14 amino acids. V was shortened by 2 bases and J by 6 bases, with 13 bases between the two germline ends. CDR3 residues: CASSPRQGINGYTF. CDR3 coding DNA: TGTGCCAGCTCACCAAGGCAGGGGATAAATGGCTACACCTTC.

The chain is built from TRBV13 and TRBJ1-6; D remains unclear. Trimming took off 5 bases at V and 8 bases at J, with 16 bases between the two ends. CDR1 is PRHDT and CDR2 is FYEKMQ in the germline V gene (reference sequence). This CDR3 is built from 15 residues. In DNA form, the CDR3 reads TGTGCCAGCAGCCTTCTCACGGGGTCGGATTCACCCCTCCACTTT. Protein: CASSLLTGSDSPLHF.

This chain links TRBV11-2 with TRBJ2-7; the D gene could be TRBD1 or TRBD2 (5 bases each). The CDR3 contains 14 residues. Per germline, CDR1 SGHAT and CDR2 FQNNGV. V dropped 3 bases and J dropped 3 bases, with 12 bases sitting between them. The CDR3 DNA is TGTGCCAGCAGCTTGGGGGATGGCCGCTACGAGCAGTACGTC. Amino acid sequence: CASSLGDGRYEQYV.

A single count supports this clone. CDR3 nucleotide sequence: TGTGCCACCAGCAGAGATCAAGTGGCCACAGATACGCAGTATTTT. Protein: CATSRDQVATDTQYF. The rearrangement joins TRBV15 to TRBJ2-3, with no clear D. CDR1 and CDR2 (germline): LNHNV, YYDKDF (reference sequence). This CDR3 spans 15 amino acids. The V end lost 0 bases, the J end lost 2 bases, and 9 bases lay between the germline ends. Full variable domain (outside the CDR3, taken from reference TRBV15 and TRBJ2-3): DAMVIQNPRYQVTQFGKPVTLSCSQTLNHNVMYWYQQKSSQAPKLLFHYYDKDFNNEADTPDNFQSRRPNTSFCFLDIRSPGLGDTAMYLCATSRDQVATDTQYFGPGTRLTVL.